This TCR beta chain originates from a study of PD-L1 blockade in urothelial cancer. Study in general: Most of the 29 patients were males with bladder-origin urothelial cancer.

Documented time point: pretreatment peripheral blood. PCRs were each spiked with synthetic TCR analog templates. TCRdb's table, derived via immunoSEQ multiplex PCR, lists solely in-frame clones and lacks some. The data show about 45,000 clones, with around nine tenths seen just once and approximately 25% held by the top ten. CDR1 is MNHEY, CDR2 SVGAGI, per germline. Trimming shortened V by 4 bases and J by 5 bases, and 20 bases separated the two germline ends. The CDR3 is 16 residues long. This sequence was found in a donor at least 40 years old with urothelial cancer. This specimen consisted of PBMCs, obtained around atezolizumab (anti-PD-L1) treatment. This chain connects TRBV6-5 to TRBJ1-1; a possible D gene is TRBD1 (6 bases). The CDR3 is CASSSAGRGAHTEAFF. The CDR3 DNA sequence: TGTGCCAGCAGTTCCGCCGGGAGGGGGGCCCATACTGAAGCTTTCTTT.